One and the same sample provided the 2 T cell receptor beta chains below, sequenced in a study of shared clonotypes between healthy human individuals. TCRdb keeps only in-frame clones here, not all; method: immunoSEQ multiplex PCR. The data contain about 990,000 clones, roughly 74% of them seen just once; the ten biggest clones take up around 0.61%. Sequencing was done on a sample of memory CD4+ T cells from PBMCs. As to subset: CD45RA-negative fraction. The receptors were gathered from a man younger than 35 in good health. Some clones in this sample may be carry-over from other donors' samples.

As concerns this clone: Other nucleotide sequences from this sample produce the same CDR3. This rearrangement joins TRBV30 to TRBJ2-5; no definite D call. In germline, CDR1 is GTSNPN, CDR2 SVGIG (reference sequence). This CDR3 has 13 residues. Trimming shortened V by 0 bases and J by 5 bases, and 10 bases separated the two germline ends. The CDR3 reads CAWSVLTGETQYF. CDR3 coding DNA: TGTGCCTGGAGTGTACTGACCGGGGAGACCCAGTACTTC.

This clone was counted ten times or more. This chain uses TRBV5-8 with TRBJ2-5; perhaps D is TRBD1 or TRBD2 (5 bases each). The CDR3 is 15 residues long. V shed 4 bases and J shed 4 bases, with 17 bases lying between them. Germline values: CDR1 SGHTS, CDR2 YDEGEE. CDR3 bases: TGTGCCAGCAGCCAACCTGGGGACCTTGGAGAGACCCAGTACTTC. Its translation is CASSQPGDLGETQYF.